This T cell receptor (beta chain) came from a study of OX40 agonist ivuxolimab in advanced cancers. Study information: Of the patients, three showed partial responses, one with hepatocellular carcinoma and two with cutaneous melanoma. Study findings and constraints: Fewer expanded clones were found on average in CD4+ than in CD8+ T cells.

Germline values: CDR1 MNHEY, CDR2 SVGAGI. With 8 bases removed from V and 2 bases from J, the gap between germline ends came to 9 bases. The CDR3 runs to 12 residues. About this clone: The target antigen is unknown.

Profiling relied on immunoSEQ multiplex PCR, and the TCRdb table lists in-frame clones only, not all of them. The sample shows around 65,000 clones, 90% to 95% of them seen only once. Specimen: CD4+ or CD8+ T cells sorted from blood, collected in a trial of the OX40 agonist ivuxolimab. The sequence was obtained from an adult with an advanced solid tumor such as melanoma, head and neck, liver or kidney cancer. This sequence joins TRBV6-5 and TRBJ1-1, with a weak D call TRBD1 (5 bases). CDR3 loop: CASLGRNTEAFF. The CDR3 region has the DNA TGTGCCAGCCTGGGGCGAAACACTGAAGCTTTCTTT.